Sequencing of this T cell receptor (beta chain) was carried out in a study of cytomegalovirus exposure and HLA in healthy donors. About the research overall: An earlier analysis found 100 million or so unique TCR beta sequences from about 190 million T cells. Study-level points and caveats: Equally common other TCR beta chains were less clonally expanded than HLA-associated ones, a later analysis found. Reports indicate that TCR beta sequences accurately predicted the HLA-A and HLA-B alleles of most subjects.

Germline loops: CDR1 MDHEN, CDR2 SYDVKM. The CDR3 has 14 residues. Trimming shortened V by 3 bases and J by 2 bases, and 8 bases separated the two germline ends. Regarding this clone: Its antigen is undetermined.

The PCR ran on 60 Vbeta and 13 Jbeta primers. Clones were read by immunoSEQ multiplex PCR, and TCRdb kept only the in-frame ones, dropping some. The repertoire includes 150,000 to 200,000 clones, around 62% of them detected once, and roughly 2.9% sits in the top ten. Samples came from healthy bone marrow donors. The chain recombines TRBV28 with TRBJ1-5; the D is unclear. The source of this sequence is a man between 35 and 55 years old in good health and CMV-seronegative. Sequenced input: PBMCs. The CDR3 bases are TGTGCCAGCAGTTTGGGCATCGGCAATCAGCCCCAGCATTTT. Protein product: CASSLGIGNQPQHF.